A single sample gave rise to the 8 T cell receptor beta chains below, sequenced in a study of identical twins. TCRdb re-analysed the 5' RACE reads in MiXCR, keeping a single row per CDR3 protein. The profile shows approximately 700,000 distinct CDR3 sequences, approximately 6.1% of them singletons. Sample: naive T cells sorted from blood. All receptors derive from a man between 18 and 29 years old in good health.

In its sample, this clonotype was seen a few times. This rearrangement joins TRBV24-1 to TRBJ2-2; perhaps TRBD1 as D (6 bases). V was clipped by 3 bases and J by 4 bases, with 11 bases between them. CDR3 size: 15 residues. Germline CDR1 and CDR2: KGHDR and SFDVKD. Here the CDR3 reads CATSDRLGGTGELFF. Written as DNA, the CDR3 is TGTGCCACCAGTGATCGCCTAGGGGGCACCGGGGAGCTGTTTTTT.

This clonotype has only a few counts. This chain connects TRBV14 to TRBJ2-3; 7 nucleotides line up with TRBD1. The V and J ends lost 0 bases and 0 bases, in that order; junction bases with no gene match: 6. Germline V gene data show CDR1 as SGHDN and CDR2 as FVKESK. This CDR3 is built from 17 residues. Written as DNA, the CDR3 is TGTGCCAGCAGCCAAGATCAAGGGGGCCCTAGCACAGATACGCAGTATTTT. It is translated as CASSQDQGGPSTDTQYF. Complete variable domain (other parts from reference TRBV14 and TRBJ2-3): EAGVTQFPSHSVIEKGQTVTLRCDPISGHDNLYWYRRVMGKEIKFLLHFVKESKQDESGMPNNRFLAERTGGTYSTLKVQPAELEDSGVYFCASSQDQGGPSTDTQYFGPGTRLTVL.

This clonotype has a handful of counts. The chain recombines TRBV12-3 or TRBV12-4 with TRBJ2-2, with unresolved D. The CDR3 has 14 residues. Trimming cost V 11 bases and J 3 bases, with 16 bases left between them. The chain's CDR3 is CAGKGFGDTGELFF. For the CDR3, the DNA is TGTGCCGGAAAGGGATTCGGCGACACCGGGGAGCTGTTTTTT.

This clonotype was observed a few times. This chain connects TRBV11-2 to TRBJ2-5; 7 bases agree with TRBD2. Germline V gene lookup returns CDR1 SGHAT and CDR2 FQNNGV. The V segment lost 5 bases and the J segment 3 bases; nucleotides outside the gene matches: 18. The CDR3 length is 18 residues. CDR3 loop: CASSAPGAWDYREETQYF. CDR3 coding DNA: TGTGCCAGCAGCGCTCCTGGGGCCTGGGACTATAGGGAAGAGACCCAGTACTTC.

On this clonotype: The germline gene is not matched at one end of the junction; a read error may be the cause. The chain has TRBV28 and TRBJ2-7; D is possibly TRBD1 (6 bases). This CDR3 has 13 amino acids. CDR1 is MDHEN, CDR2 SYDVKM, per germline. CDR3 amino acids: CASSLPPQGPRDF. The CDR3 nucleotides read TGTGCCAGCAGTTTACCCCCACAGGGACCCCGAGACTTC.

At least ten counts were recorded for this clonotype. V is TRBV2 and J is TRBJ2-3; TRBD2 matches at 7 bases. V was pared by 6 bases and J by 6 bases, with 12 bases of the junction left unmatched. Germline values: CDR1 SNHLY, CDR2 FYNNEI. The CDR3 loop spans 15 amino acids. The CDR3 protein is CASRNGSGASDTQYF. The CDR3 DNA follows: TGTGCCAGCAGAAATGGAAGCGGGGCCTCCGATACGCAGTATTTT.

This clonotype was detected a few times. The gene calls are TRBV7-2 and TRBJ2-1; D is uncertain. V lost 0 bases to trimming and J lost 2 bases, with 8 bases between them. The CDR3 spans 15 residues. Per germline, CDR1 SGHTA and CDR2 FQGNSA. The CDR3 region is CASSLAIATYNEQFF. CDR3 nucleotide sequence: TGTGCCAGCAGCTTAGCTATCGCTACCTACAATGAGCAGTTCTTC.

This clonotype was seen repeatedly, ten times or more. The rearrangement uses TRBV5-1 and TRBJ2-6; weak D call: TRBD2 (6 bases). Trimming removed 4 bases at V and 1 base at J, with 21 bases between. In germline, CDR1 is SGHRS, CDR2 YFSETQ. CDR3 length: 19 residues. The CDR3: CASSLKSPGLNSGANVLTF. DNA for the CDR3: TGCGCCAGCAGCCTCAAATCCCCGGGACTGAATTCTGGGGCCAACGTCCTGACTTTC. The variable domain in full, with the rest retrieved from reference TRBV5-1 and TRBJ2-6, is KAGVTQTPRYLIKTRGQQVTLSCSPISGHRSVSWYQQTPGQGLQFLFEYFSETQRNKGNFPGRFSGRQFSNSRSEMNVSTLELGDSALYLCASSLKSPGLNSGANVLTFGAGSRLTVL.